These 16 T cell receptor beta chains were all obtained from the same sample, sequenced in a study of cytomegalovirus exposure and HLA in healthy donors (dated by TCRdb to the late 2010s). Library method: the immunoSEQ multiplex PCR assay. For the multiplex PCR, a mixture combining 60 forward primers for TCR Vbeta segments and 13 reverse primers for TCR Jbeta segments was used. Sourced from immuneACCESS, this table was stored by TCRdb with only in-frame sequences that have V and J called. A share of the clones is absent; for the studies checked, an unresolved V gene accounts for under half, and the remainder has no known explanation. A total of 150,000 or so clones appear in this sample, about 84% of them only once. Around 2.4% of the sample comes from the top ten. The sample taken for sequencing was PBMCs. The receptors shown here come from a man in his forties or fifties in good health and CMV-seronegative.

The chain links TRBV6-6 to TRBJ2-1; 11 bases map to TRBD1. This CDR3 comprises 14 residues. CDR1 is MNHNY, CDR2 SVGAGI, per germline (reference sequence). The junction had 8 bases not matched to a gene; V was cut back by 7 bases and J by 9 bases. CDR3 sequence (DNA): TGTGCCAGCATTTATGGACAGGGGGCGACTGAGCAGTTCTTC. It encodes CASIYGQGATEQFF.

The CDR3 is CASSEGGSNEKLFF. CDR3 sequence (DNA): TGTGCCAGCAGTGAAGGGGGCAGTAATGAAAAACTGTTTTTT. The chain uses TRBV6-1 and TRBJ1-4, with a tentative D call TRBD1 (5 bases). This CDR3 comprises 14 residues. V lost 1 base to trimming and J lost 4 bases, with 7 bases between them. Looked up from germline, CDR1 is MNHNS and CDR2 is SASEGT.

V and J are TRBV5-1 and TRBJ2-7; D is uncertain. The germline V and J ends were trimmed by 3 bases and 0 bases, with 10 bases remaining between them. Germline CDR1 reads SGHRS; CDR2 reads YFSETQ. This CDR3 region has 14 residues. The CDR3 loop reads CASSSGQSSYEQYF. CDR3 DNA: TGCGCCAGCAGCTCAGGCCAGAGCTCCTACGAGCAGTACTTC. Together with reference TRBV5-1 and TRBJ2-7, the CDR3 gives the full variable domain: KAGVTQTPRYLIKTRGQQVTLSCSPISGHRSVSWYQQTPGQGLQFLFEYFSETQRNKGNFPGRFSGRQFSNSRSEMNVSTLELGDSALYLCASSSGQSSYEQYFGPGTRLTVT.

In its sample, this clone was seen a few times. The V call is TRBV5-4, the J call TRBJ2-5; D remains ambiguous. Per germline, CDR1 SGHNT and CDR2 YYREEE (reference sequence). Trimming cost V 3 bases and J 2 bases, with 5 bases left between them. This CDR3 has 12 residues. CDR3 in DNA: TGTGCCAGCAGCTCCCAACAAGAGACCCAGTACTTC. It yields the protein CASSSQQETQYF.

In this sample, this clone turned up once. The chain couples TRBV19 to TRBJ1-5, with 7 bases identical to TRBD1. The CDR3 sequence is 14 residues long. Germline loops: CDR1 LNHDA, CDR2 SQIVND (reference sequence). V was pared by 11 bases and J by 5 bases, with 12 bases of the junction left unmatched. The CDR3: CAVTSGTAHQPQHF. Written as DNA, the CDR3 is TGTGCCGTTACTTCGGGGACAGCACATCAGCCCCAGCATTTT.

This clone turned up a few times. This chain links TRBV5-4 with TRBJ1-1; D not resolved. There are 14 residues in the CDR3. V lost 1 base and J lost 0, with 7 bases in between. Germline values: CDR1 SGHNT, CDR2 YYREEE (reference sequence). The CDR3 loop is CASSLFQMNTEAFF. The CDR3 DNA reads TGTGCCAGCAGCTTGTTCCAAATGAACACTGAAGCTTTCTTT.

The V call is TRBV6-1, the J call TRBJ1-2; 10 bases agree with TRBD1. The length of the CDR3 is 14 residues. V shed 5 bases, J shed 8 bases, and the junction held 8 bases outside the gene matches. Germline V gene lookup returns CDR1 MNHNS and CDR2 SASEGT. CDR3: CASSIDRGLEGYTF. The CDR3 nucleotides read TGTGCCAGCAGTATCGACAGGGGGCTCGAAGGCTACACCTTC.

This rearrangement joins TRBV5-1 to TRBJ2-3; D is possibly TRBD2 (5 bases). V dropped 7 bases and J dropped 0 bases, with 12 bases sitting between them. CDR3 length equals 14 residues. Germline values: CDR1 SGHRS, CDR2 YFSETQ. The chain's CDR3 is CASGTGSSTDTQYF. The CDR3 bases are TGCGCCAGCGGAACGGGATCTAGCACAGATACGCAGTATTTT.

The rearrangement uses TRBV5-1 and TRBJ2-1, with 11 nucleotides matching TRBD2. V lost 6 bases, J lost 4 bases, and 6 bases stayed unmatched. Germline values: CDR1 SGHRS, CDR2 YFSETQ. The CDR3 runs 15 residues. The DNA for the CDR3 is TGCGCCAGCACCGGGACTAGCGGACCTTACAATGAGCAGTTCTTC. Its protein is CASTGTSGPYNEQFF. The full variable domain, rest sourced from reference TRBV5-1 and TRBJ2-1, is KAGVTQTPRYLIKTRGQQVTLSCSPISGHRSVSWYQQTPGQGLQFLFEYFSETQRNKGNFPGRFSGRQFSNSRSEMNVSTLELGDSALYLCASTGTSGPYNEQFFGPGTRLTVL.

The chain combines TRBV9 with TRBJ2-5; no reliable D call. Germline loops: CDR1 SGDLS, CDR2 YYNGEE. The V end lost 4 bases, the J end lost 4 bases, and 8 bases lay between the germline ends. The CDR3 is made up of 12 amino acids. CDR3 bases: TGTGCCAGCAGCTTTCGAGGAGAGACCCAGTACTTC. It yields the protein CASSFRGETQYF.

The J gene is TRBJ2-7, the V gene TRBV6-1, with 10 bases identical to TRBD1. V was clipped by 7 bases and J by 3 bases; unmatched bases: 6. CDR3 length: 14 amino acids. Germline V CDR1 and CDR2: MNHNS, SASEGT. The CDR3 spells CASTQWDRGYEQYF. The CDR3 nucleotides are TGTGCCAGCACCCAGTGGGACAGGGGCTACGAGCAGTACTTC.

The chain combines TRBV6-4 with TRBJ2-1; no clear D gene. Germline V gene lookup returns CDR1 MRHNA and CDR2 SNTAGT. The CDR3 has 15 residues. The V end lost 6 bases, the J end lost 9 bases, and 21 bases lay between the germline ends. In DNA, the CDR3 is TGTGCCAGCAGACGAAGCACAGATCCAGCAATTGAGCAGTTCTTC. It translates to CASRRSTDPAIEQFF.

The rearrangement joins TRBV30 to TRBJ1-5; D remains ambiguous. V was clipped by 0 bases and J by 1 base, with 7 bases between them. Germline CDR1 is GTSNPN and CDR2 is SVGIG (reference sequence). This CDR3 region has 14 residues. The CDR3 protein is CAWSVDNSNQPQHF. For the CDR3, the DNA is TGTGCCTGGAGTGTTGACAACAGCAATCAGCCCCAGCATTTT.

The CDR3 loop is CASSPGQGILGTEAFF. In DNA form, the CDR3 reads TGTGCCAGCTCACCGGGACAGGGAATTTTGGGCACTGAAGCTTTCTTT. The chain combines TRBV18 with TRBJ1-1; 9 bases line up with TRBD1. V dropped 3 bases and J dropped 4; count of bases not matched to a gene: 9. This CDR3 has 16 amino acids. The germline V gene has CDR1 KGHSH and CDR2 LQKENI.

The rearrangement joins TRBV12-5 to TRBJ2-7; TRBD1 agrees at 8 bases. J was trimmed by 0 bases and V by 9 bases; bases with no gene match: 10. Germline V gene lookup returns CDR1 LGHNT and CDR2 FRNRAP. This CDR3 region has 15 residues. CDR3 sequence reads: CASQIQGASSYEQYF. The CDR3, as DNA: TGTGCTAGCCAAATCCAGGGGGCTTCCTCCTACGAGCAGTACTTC.

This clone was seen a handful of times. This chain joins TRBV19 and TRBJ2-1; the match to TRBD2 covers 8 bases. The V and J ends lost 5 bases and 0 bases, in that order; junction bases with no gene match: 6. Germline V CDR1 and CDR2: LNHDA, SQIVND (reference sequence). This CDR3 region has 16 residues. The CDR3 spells CASSPFSGGSYNEQFF. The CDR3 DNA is TGTGCCAGTAGTCCATTCAGCGGGGGCTCCTACAATGAGCAGTTCTTC. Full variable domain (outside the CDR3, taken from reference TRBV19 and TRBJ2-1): DGGITQSPKYLFRKEGQNVTLSCEQNLNHDAMYWYRQDPGQGLRLIYYSQIVNDFQKGDIAEGYSVSREKKESFPLTVTSAQKNPTAFYLCASSPFSGGSYNEQFFGPGTRLTVL.